This TCR beta chain was obtained from a study of shared clonotypes between healthy human individuals. Study observations and caveats: Non-shared clonotypes displayed generation probabilities falling below those of clonotypes present in all four donors. Large sequencing depth failed to make sorted-subset sequencing complete, rarefaction showed.

Generated by immunoSEQ multiplex PCR, the TCRdb table keeps only in-frame clones and is missing some. The table shows fewer than 1.6 million clones, with about 98.5% occurring only once. Turning to this clone: Its target is unknown.

Both subsets, CD45RA+ naive and CD45RA-negative memory, were split from the CD4+ cells. Sequencing input: naive CD4+ T cells sorted from blood. Subset denoted: CD45RA+ positively selected. The TCR sequence derives from a man between 25 and 39 years old in good health.

CDR3 bases: TGTGCCAGCAGCCAAGGACTTAGTAACTATGGCTACACCTTC. Translating gives CASSQGLSNYGYTF. The rearrangement joins TRBV5-4 to TRBJ1-2; D is undetermined. With 4 bases removed from V and 1 base from J, the gap between germline ends came to 11 bases. Germline CDR1 and CDR2: SGHNT and YYREEE (reference sequence). The CDR3 contains 14 residues.